What follows is one TCR beta chain and its context. This sample was taken from a study of blood T cell repertoires in COVID-19. Original handling: Cell counts per sample came from amplifying reference gene primers. The protocol was immunoSEQ multiplex PCR, while the TCRdb copy is restricted to in-frame clones and leaves out a portion. V, J and clone size were drawn from that table, and D and trimming were deduced from the DNA. The sample records hundreds of thousands of clones, more than 85% being singletons. This CDR3 comprises 15 residues. Trimming took 0 bases from V and 7 from J, leaving 13 bases between them. Germline CDR1 is SEHNR and CDR2 is FQNEAQ (reference sequence).

Source material: peripheral blood. The chain is built from TRBV7-9 and TRBJ2-1; weak D call: TRBD1 (5 bases). The clonotype comes from a man in his 70s with acute or convalescent COVID-19. CDR3 coding DNA: TGTGCCAGCAGCTTAGCGGCTACGGCAGGGAATGAGCAGTTCTTC. Residues: CASSLAATAGNEQFF.